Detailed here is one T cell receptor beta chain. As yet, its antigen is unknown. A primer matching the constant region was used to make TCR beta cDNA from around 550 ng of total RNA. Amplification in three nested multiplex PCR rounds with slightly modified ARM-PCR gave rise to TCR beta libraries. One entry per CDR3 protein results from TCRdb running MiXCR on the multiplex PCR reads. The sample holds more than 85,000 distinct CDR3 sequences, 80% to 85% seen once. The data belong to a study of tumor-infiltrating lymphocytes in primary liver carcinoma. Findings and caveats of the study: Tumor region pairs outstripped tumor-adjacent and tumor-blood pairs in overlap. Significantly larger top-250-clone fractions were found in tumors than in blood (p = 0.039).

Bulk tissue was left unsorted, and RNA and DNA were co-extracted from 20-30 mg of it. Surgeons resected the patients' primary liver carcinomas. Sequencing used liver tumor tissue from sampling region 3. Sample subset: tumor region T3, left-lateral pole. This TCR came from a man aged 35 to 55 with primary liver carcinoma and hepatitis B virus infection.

For the CDR3, the DNA is TGCGCCAGCAGCTTGGAGACTAGGTCAGAAGATACGCAGTATTTT. It translates to CASSLETRSEDTQYF. The chain is built from TRBV5-1 and TRBJ2-3; TRBD2 is a possible D gene (6 bases). V dropped 0 bases and J dropped 5 bases, with 13 bases sitting between them. The germline V gene encodes CDR1 SGHRS and CDR2 YFSETQ. The CDR3 runs to 15 residues.